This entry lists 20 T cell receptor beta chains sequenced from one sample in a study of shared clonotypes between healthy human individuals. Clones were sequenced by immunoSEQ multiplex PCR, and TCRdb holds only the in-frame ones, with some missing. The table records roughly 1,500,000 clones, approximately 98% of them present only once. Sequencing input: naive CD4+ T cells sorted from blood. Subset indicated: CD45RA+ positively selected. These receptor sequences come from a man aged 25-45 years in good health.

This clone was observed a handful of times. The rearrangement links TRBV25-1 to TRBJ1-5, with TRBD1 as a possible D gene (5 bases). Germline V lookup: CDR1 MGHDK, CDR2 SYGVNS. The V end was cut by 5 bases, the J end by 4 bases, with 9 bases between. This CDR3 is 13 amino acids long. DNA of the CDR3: TGTGCCAGCAGTCGGCAGGGAAATCAGCCCCAGCATTTT. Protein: CASSRQGNQPQHF.

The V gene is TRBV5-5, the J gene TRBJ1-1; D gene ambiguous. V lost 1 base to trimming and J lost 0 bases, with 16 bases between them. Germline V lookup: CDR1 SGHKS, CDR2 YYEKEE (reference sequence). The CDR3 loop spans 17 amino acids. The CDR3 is CASSLLFGRQMNTEAFF. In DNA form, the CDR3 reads TGTGCCAGCAGCTTGTTATTCGGTAGGCAAATGAACACTGAAGCTTTCTTT.

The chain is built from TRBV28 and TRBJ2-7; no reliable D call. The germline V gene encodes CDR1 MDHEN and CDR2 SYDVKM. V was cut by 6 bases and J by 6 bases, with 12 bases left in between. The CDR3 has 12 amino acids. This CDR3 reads CASSSVGGEQYF. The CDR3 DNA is TGTGCCAGCAGCTCTGTGGGTGGCGAGCAGTACTTC.

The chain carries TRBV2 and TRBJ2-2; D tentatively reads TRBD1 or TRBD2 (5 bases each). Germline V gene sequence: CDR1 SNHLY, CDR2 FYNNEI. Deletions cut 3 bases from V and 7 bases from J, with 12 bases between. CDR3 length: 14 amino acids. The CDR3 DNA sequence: TGTGCCAGCAGTGAGTCCCGGGGCGTCGGGGAGCTGTTTTTT. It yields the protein CASSESRGVGELFF.

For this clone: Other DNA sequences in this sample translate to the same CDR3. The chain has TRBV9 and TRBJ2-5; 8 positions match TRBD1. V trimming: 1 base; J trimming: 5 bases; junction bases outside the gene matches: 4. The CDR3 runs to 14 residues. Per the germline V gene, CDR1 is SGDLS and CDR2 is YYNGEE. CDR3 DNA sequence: TGTGCCAGCAGCGTACAGGGGGCGCGGGAGACCCAGTACTTC. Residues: CASSVQGARETQYF.

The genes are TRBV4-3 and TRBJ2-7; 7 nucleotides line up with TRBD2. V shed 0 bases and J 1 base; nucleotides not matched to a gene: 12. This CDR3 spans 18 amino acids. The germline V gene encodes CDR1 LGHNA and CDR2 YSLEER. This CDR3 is CASSQDLEGGLISYEQYF. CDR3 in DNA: TGCGCCAGCAGCCAAGATCTTGAGGGAGGGCTTATTTCCTACGAGCAGTACTTC.

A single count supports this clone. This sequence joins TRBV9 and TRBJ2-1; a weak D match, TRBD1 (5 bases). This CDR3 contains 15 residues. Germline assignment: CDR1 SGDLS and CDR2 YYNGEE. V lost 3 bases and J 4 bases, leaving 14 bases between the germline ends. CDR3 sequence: CASSDRSKGYNEQFF. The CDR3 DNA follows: TGTGCCAGCAGCGACCGATCTAAGGGGTACAATGAGCAGTTCTTC.

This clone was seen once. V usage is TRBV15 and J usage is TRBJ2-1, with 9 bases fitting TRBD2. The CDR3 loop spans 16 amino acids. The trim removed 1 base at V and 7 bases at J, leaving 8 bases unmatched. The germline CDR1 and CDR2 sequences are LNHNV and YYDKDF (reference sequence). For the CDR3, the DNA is TGTGCCACCAGCAGAGGGCGGGAGGGCCTTTTGAATGAGCAGTTCTTC. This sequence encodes CATSRGREGLLNEQFF.

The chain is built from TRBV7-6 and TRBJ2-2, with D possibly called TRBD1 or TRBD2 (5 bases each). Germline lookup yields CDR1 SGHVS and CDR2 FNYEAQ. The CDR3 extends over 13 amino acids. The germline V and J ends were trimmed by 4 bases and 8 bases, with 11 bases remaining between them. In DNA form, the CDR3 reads TGTGCCAGCAGCTCCGAGGGGCTAGGGGAGCTGTTTTTT. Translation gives CASSSEGLGELFF.

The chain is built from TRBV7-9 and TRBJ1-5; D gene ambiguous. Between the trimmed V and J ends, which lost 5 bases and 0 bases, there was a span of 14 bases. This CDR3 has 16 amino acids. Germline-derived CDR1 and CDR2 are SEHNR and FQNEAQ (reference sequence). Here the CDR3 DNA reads TGTGCCAGCAGCCCAGACTTCATTGGTAGCAATCAGCCCCAGCATTTT. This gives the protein CASSPDFIGSNQPQHF.

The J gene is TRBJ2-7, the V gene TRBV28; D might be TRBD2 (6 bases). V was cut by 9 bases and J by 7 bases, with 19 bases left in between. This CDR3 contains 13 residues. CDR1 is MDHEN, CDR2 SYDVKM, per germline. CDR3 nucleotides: TGTGCCAGTACGATTGGTGGGGACTGGGAGCAGTACTTC. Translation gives CASTIGGDWEQYF.

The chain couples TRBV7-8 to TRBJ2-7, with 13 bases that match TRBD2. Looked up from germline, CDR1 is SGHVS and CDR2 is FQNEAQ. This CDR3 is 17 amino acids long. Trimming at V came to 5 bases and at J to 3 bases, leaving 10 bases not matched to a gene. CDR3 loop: CASSPWTSGSLRYEQYF. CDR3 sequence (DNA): TGTGCCAGCAGCCCATGGACTAGCGGGAGCTTACGCTACGAGCAGTACTTC.

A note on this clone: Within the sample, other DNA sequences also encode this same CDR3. CDR3 in amino acids: CASSPGQGTYNEQFF. The CDR3 nucleotides are TGTGCCAGCAGCCCGGGACAGGGGACCTACAATGAGCAGTTCTTC. This chain links TRBV11-3 with TRBJ2-1, with TRBD1 matching 10 bases. The germline CDR1 and CDR2 sequences are SGHNT and YENEEA. Trimming cost V 5 bases and J 2 bases; bases outside gene matches: 3. The CDR3 is 15 residues long.

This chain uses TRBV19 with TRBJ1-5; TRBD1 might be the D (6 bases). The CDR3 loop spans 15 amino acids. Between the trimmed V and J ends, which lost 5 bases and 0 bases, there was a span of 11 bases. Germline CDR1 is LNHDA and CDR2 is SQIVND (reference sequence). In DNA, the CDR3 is TGTGCCAGTAGTGTGGGACACCATAGCAATCAGCCCCAGCATTTT. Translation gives CASSVGHHSNQPQHF. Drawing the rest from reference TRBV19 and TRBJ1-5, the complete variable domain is DGGITQSPKYLFRKEGQNVTLSCEQNLNHDAMYWYRQDPGQGLRLIYYSQIVNDFQKGDIAEGYSVSREKKESFPLTVTSAQKNPTAFYLCASSVGHHSNQPQHFGDGTRLSIL.

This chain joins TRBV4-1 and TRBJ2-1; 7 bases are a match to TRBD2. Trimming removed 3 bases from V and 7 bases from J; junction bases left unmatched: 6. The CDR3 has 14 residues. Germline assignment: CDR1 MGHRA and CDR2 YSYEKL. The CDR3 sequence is CASSQENGRNEQFF. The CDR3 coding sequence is TGCGCCAGCAGCCAGGAGAACGGGAGGAATGAGCAGTTCTTC.

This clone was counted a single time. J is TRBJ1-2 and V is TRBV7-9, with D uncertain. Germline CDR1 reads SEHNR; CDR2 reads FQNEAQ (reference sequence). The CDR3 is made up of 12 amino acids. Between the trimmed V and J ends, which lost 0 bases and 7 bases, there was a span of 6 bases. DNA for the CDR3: TGTGCCAGCAGCTTAGCGTACGGTGGCTACACCTTC. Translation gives CASSLAYGGYTF. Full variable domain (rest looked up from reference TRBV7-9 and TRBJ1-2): DTGVSQNPRHKITKRGQNVTFRCDPISEHNRLYWYRQTLGQGPEFLTYFQNEAQLEKSRLLSDRFSAERPKGSFSTLEIQRTEQGDSAMYLCASSLAYGGYTFGSGTRLTVV.

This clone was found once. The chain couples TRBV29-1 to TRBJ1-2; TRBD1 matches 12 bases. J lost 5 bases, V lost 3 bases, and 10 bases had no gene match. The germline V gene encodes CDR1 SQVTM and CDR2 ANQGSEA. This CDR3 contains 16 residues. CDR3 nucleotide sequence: TGCAGCGTTGACGGGGGGACAGGGGGCGCATTTTATGGCTACACCTTC. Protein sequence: CSVDGGTGGAFYGYTF.

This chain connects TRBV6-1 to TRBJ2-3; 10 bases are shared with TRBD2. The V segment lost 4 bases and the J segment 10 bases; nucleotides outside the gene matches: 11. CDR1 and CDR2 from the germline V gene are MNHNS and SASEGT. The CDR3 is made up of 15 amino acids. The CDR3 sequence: CASSVRLAGPLPQYF. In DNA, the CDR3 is TGTGCCAGCAGTGTTCGACTAGCGGGTCCCCTTCCGCAGTATTTT.

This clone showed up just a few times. In DNA form, the CDR3 reads TGTGCCAGCAGCGGAGGGACTAGCGGGAGGATCTCCTACGAGCAGTACTTC. It yields the protein CASSGGTSGRISYEQYF. The J gene is TRBJ2-7, the V gene TRBV5-6; 15 nucleotides line up with TRBD2. The CDR3 totals 17 residues. V trimming: 4 bases; J trimming: 0 bases; junction bases outside the gene matches: 5. Germline CDR1 is SGHDT and CDR2 is YYEEEE.

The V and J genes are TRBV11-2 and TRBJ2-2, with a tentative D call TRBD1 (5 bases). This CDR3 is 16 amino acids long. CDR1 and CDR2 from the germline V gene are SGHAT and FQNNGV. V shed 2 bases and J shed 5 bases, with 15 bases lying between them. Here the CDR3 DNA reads TGTGCCAGCAGCTTACAACTGGATAGGGGAACCGGGGAGCTGTTTTTT. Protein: CASSLQLDRGTGELFF.